The text below deals with one TCR beta chain. This clonotype was counted between two and nine times. Its cognate antigen has yet to be identified. No much larger clonotype is one base removed from it; base qualities were not supplied. The receptor library was made with 5' RACE. Data came from a NextSeq 500. In the TCR library protocol, unique molecular identifiers were attached to individual cDNA molecules to correct for PCR bias and sequencing error. Both TCR alpha and beta chains were sequenced, and tight co-correlation was observed between alpha and beta sequence abundances in each sample. Under the source paper's analysis protocol: Decombinator V4 was used to annotate the V gene, J gene and CDR3 of the TCR sequences. Expanded TCRs were defined as changing significantly between any two time points under a Poisson model with p below 0.0001. Abundances of TCRs were expressed as counts per million after normalisation to the total number of TCRs sequenced in each sample. TRAV1-2 paired with TRAJ12, TRAJ20 or TRAJ33 defined MAIT TCRs, while TRAV10 paired with TRAJ18 defined iNKT TCRs. VDJdb, accessed 1 November 2021, was searched for CMV, EBV and SARS-CoV-2 annotated TCRs, with TCRs annotated for multiple antigens excluded. The public sequencing data were trimmed at Q25 with fastp and processed into clonotypes with MiXCR by TCRdb, which kept only in-frame beta chains. Entries are consolidated by CDR3 protein sequence, retaining the most common genes and DNA. The V and J calls here are based on TCRdb, not the publication. The sample includes more than 85,000 distinct CDR3 sequences, with 16% observed a single time. Roughly 1.3% of the sample rests with the top ten.

This entry belongs to a study of early T cells in non-severe SARS-CoV-2 infection (dated by TCRdb to about 2021). Regarding the research as a whole: TCR sequencing used bulk RNA from unsorted whole blood, so alpha and beta chains could not be paired.

This was a case-control study nested in a cohort of healthcare workers in London, UK, who had nasopharyngeal swab PCR tests and blood samples taken every week. Between 23 and 31 March 2020, the week of the UK lockdown, healthcare workers were enrolled and then followed up weekly for as long as 16 weeks. The CDR3 has 17 amino acids, counting the end cysteine and phenylalanine. Only the CDR3 region is kept as DNA, spanning 51 bases read in frame from base 1. Between the V and J ends, shortened by 2 bases and 3 bases respectively, the junction contains 17 bases. The germline V gene (reference sequence) sets CDR1 to SEHNR and CDR2 to FQNEAQ. Study-wide conclusions, independent of this receptor: VDJdb matching was skewed toward anti-spike CD8 responses and likely underestimated virus-specific expansions by missing private and CD4 specificities.

This receptor was obtained from an adult who was a healthcare worker with PCR-confirmed SARS-CoV-2 infection or an uninfected control (not recorded which). The chain couples TRBV7-9 to TRBJ2-4; the D gene is unclear. Sequencing was performed on whole blood. CDR3 protein: CASSLSPLKVGKNIQYF. The nucleotide sequence reads TGTGCCAGCAGCTTATCGCCACTCAAGGTGGGCAAAAACATTCAGTACTTC. Here the CDR3 is joined to the reference TRBV7-9 and TRBJ2-4 genes, and the full variable domain is: DTGVSQNPRHKITKRGQNVTFRCDPISEHNRLYWYRQTLGQGPEFLTYFQNEAQLEKSRLLSDRFSAERPKGSFSTLEIQRTEQGDSAMYLCASSLSPLKVGKNIQYFGAGTRLSVL.